A selection of T cell receptor beta chains follows, all from one sample in a study of spatial heterogeneity in lung cancer. TCRdb recomputed calls from the 5' RACE reads with MiXCR, one row per CDR3 protein. The table lists some 25,000 distinct CDR3 sequences, about 4.7% of them singletons, with roughly 5.2% in the top ten. The sample here was PBMCs, taken at surgery. Source of these receptors: a male donor with early-stage non-small cell lung cancer. Both conserved end residues are part of each CDR3. Fields, in order: CDR3 DNA, CDR3 protein, D gene, V gene, clone size, J gene. The D gene is left open where the match is weak. Clone sizes are shown as how often the clone was seen (once, few, many) or a class if it is expanded.

cdr3_nt: TGCAGTGCTATACCCTGGACTAGCGGATCCTACGAGCAGTACTTC; cdr3_aa: CSAIPWTSGSYEQYF; d_call: TRBD2; v_call: TRBV20-1; clone_size: many; j_call: TRBJ2-7
cdr3_nt: TGTGTCAGCAGCCGGAGGGGTTCCGGGGGACAGACCCAGTACTTC; cdr3_aa: CVSSRRGSGGQTQYF; d_call: .; v_call: TRBV7-9; clone_size: few; j_call: TRBJ2-5
cdr3_nt: TGTGCCAGTGGGGTAACCTATAATTCACCCCTCCACTTT; cdr3_aa: CASGVTYNSPLHF; d_call: .; v_call: TRBV2; clone_size: many; j_call: TRBJ1-6
cdr3_nt: TGCAGTGCCAACGGCGGGGGGGCGAGAACAGATACGCAGTATTTT; cdr3_aa: CSANGGGARTDTQYF; d_call: TRBD2; v_call: TRBV20-1; clone_size: many; j_call: TRBJ2-3
cdr3_nt: TGTGCCAGCAGCTTAACGACAGGGATTGAAGCTTTCTTT; cdr3_aa: CASSLTTGIEAFF; d_call: TRBD1; v_call: TRBV7-3; clone_size: many; j_call: TRBJ1-1
cdr3_nt: TGTGCCAGCAGCGTAGCGGTCAGGGTCACAGATACGCAGTATTTT; cdr3_aa: CASSVAVRVTDTQYF; d_call: .; v_call: TRBV9; clone_size: many; j_call: TRBJ2-3
cdr3_nt: TGCGCCACACAATCCGGGACAGCCTACGAGCAGTACTTC; cdr3_aa: CATQSGTAYEQYF; d_call: TRBD1; v_call: TRBV10-2; clone_size: many; j_call: TRBJ2-7
cdr3_nt: TGCAGTGCTAGCGAGACTAGCGGGAGGTCAGAGTTGTTCTTC; cdr3_aa: CSASETSGRSELFF; d_call: TRBD2; v_call: TRBV20-1; clone_size: many; j_call: TRBJ2-1
cdr3_nt: TGTGCCAGCAGACCAGCGGGGGCAGGGTCAGAGACCCAGTACTTC; cdr3_aa: CASRPAGAGSETQYF; d_call: TRBD2; v_call: TRBV7-9; clone_size: few; j_call: TRBJ2-5
cdr3_nt: TGCAGCGTTGAAGGGGTAACAGGGGGTACTGAAGCTTTCTTT; cdr3_aa: CSVEGVTGGTEAFF; d_call: TRBD1; v_call: TRBV29-1; clone_size: many; j_call: TRBJ1-1